This T cell receptor beta chain came from a study of cytomegalovirus exposure and HLA in healthy donors. Findings and limits, study-wide: Available immune exposure information covered CMV serostatus only. Apparent HLA restriction characterized most CMV-associated TCR beta chains in a later analysis. Relative to the approximately 660-donor mean, N-insertions were reportedly fewer in an Asian-associated ancestry cluster in a later analysis.

In regard to this clone: Antigen specificity is unknown.

From germline, CDR1 is SNHLY and CDR2 FYNNEI. V gave up 4 bases and J gave up 2 bases; unmatched junction bases: 3. CDR3 size: 15 residues. The PCR made use of 60 Vbeta and 13 Jbeta primers. Sequenced by immunoSEQ multiplex PCR; TCRdb stores in-frame clones only, minus some. This sample has 170,000 or so clones, with roughly 87% found just once. This clonotype was obtained from a man aged 50 to 60 in good health and CMV-seronegative. The chain is built from TRBV2 and TRBJ1-2; 11 bases agree with TRBD1. The source material was PBMCs. CDR3 region: CASSVGQGANYGYTF. In DNA form, the CDR3 reads TGTGCCAGCAGTGTCGGACAGGGGGCGAACTATGGCTACACCTTC.